Listed below are T cell receptor beta chains from one sample, sequenced in a study of shared clonotypes between healthy human individuals. Repertoires were generated with immunoSEQ multiplex PCR, while TCRdb's copy carries only in-frame clones and drops some. Of fewer than 3 million clones listed, 85% to 95% are singletons. Specimen: naive CD4+ T cells from PBMCs. The receptors here all came from a man between 18 and 29 years old in good health. Some clones in this sample may be carry-over from other donors' samples. The CDR3 runs from the conserved cysteine through the conserved F or W. The order of the fields is clone size, V gene, J gene, D gene, CDR3 DNA, CDR3 protein. D genes are given only for firm matches. Where a row states a size, it is once, few, many or the class of an expanded clone; other rows omit it.

.	TRBV7-2	TRBJ2-3	TRBD2	TGTGCCAGCAGCTTGACTAGCATTAGGGCAGATACGCAGTATTTT	CASSLTSIRADTQYF
.	TRBV29-1	TRBJ1-4	TRBD1	TGCAGCGCCGCGGCAGGGGGGGAAAAACTGTTTTTT	CSAAAGGEKLFF
few	TRBV4-1	TRBJ2-2	.	TGCGCCAGCAGCCAAGAGCACACCGGGGAGCTGTTTTTT	CASSQEHTGELFF
.	TRBV7-2	TRBJ2-1	.	TGTGCCAGCAGCTTAGCCGGGATTATCTCCTACAATGAGCAGTTCTTC	CASSLAGIISYNEQFF
.	TRBV27	TRBJ1-4	TRBD1	TGTGCCAGCAGCCTCTCCCGCGGGACAGCTCACGAAAAACTGTTTTTT	CASSLSRGTAHEKLFF
once	TRBV4-1	TRBJ2-1	TRBD2	TGCGCCAGCAGCCAAGGGACTAGCGGGAGGGCCGTTTTACTGTTCTTC	CASSQGTSGRAVLLFF
once	TRBV7-2	TRBJ2-7	TRBD1	TGTGCCAGCAGCATGGGGACAGGGTCCTCCTACGAGCAGTACTTC	CASSMGTGSSYEQYF
few	TRBV29-1	TRBJ1-1	TRBD1	TGCAGCGTAAAGACCGGGACAGTGAACACTGAAGCTTTCTTT	CSVKTGTVNTEAFF
.	TRBV2	TRBJ1-4	.	TGTGCCAGCAGCCGGACAGATGAAAAACTGTTTTTT	CASSRTDEKLFF
.	TRBV6-5	TRBJ2-6	.	TGTGCCAGCAGTTACGACAGGGCCAACGTCCTGACTTTC	CASSYDRANVLTF
.	TRBV9	TRBJ2-5	.	TGTGCCAGCAGCGTCGATGAGGGGGTTGCAGAGACCCAGTACTTC	CASSVDEGVAETQYF
.	TRBV28	TRBJ2-3	TRBD1	TGTGCCAGCAGTCCGCCACCGGGACAGCGTTACACTTCCACAGATACGCAGTATTTT	CASSPPPGQRYTSTDTQYF
few	TRBV6-5	TRBJ2-7	TRBD1	TGTGCCAGCAGTGCCCGGGACAGGGGTCACGAGCAGTACTTC	CASSARDRGHEQYF